The TCR beta chain described here comes from a study of shared clonotypes between healthy human individuals. Libraries were prepared by immunoSEQ multiplex PCR; TCRdb keeps only in-frame clonotypes and omits some of them. The sample holds around 1.9 million clones, around 93% seen once. CD45RO-negative CD8 cells positively selected for CCR7 made up the naive population, which excluded terminally differentiated effector memory CD45RA+ cells. V was shortened by 1 base and J by 2 bases, with 11 bases between the two germline ends. The CDR3 covers 15 residues. Germline V gene data show CDR1 as SGHDN and CDR2 as FVKESK.

The receptor was isolated from a man aged 18 to 29 in good health. Some clones in this sample may be carry-over from other donors' samples. The V gene is TRBV14, the J gene TRBJ1-2; no clear D. The specimen sequenced was naive CD8+ T cells from PBMCs. As DNA, the CDR3 is TGTGCCAGCAGCCAAGGCCCGACTATGAACTATGGCTACACCTTC. Translated, it gives CASSQGPTMNYGYTF.